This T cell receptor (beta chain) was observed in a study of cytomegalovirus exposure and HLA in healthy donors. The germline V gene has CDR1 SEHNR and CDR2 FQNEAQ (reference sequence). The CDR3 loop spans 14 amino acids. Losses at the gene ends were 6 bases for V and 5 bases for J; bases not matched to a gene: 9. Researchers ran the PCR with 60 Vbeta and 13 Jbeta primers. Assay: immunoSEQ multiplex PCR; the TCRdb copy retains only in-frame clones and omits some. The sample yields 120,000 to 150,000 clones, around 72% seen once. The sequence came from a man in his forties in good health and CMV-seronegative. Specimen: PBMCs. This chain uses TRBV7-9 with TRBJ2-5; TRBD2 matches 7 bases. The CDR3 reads CASRTGTNVETQYF. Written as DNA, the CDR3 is TGTGCCAGCAGAACCGGGACTAACGTGGAGACCCAGTACTTC.